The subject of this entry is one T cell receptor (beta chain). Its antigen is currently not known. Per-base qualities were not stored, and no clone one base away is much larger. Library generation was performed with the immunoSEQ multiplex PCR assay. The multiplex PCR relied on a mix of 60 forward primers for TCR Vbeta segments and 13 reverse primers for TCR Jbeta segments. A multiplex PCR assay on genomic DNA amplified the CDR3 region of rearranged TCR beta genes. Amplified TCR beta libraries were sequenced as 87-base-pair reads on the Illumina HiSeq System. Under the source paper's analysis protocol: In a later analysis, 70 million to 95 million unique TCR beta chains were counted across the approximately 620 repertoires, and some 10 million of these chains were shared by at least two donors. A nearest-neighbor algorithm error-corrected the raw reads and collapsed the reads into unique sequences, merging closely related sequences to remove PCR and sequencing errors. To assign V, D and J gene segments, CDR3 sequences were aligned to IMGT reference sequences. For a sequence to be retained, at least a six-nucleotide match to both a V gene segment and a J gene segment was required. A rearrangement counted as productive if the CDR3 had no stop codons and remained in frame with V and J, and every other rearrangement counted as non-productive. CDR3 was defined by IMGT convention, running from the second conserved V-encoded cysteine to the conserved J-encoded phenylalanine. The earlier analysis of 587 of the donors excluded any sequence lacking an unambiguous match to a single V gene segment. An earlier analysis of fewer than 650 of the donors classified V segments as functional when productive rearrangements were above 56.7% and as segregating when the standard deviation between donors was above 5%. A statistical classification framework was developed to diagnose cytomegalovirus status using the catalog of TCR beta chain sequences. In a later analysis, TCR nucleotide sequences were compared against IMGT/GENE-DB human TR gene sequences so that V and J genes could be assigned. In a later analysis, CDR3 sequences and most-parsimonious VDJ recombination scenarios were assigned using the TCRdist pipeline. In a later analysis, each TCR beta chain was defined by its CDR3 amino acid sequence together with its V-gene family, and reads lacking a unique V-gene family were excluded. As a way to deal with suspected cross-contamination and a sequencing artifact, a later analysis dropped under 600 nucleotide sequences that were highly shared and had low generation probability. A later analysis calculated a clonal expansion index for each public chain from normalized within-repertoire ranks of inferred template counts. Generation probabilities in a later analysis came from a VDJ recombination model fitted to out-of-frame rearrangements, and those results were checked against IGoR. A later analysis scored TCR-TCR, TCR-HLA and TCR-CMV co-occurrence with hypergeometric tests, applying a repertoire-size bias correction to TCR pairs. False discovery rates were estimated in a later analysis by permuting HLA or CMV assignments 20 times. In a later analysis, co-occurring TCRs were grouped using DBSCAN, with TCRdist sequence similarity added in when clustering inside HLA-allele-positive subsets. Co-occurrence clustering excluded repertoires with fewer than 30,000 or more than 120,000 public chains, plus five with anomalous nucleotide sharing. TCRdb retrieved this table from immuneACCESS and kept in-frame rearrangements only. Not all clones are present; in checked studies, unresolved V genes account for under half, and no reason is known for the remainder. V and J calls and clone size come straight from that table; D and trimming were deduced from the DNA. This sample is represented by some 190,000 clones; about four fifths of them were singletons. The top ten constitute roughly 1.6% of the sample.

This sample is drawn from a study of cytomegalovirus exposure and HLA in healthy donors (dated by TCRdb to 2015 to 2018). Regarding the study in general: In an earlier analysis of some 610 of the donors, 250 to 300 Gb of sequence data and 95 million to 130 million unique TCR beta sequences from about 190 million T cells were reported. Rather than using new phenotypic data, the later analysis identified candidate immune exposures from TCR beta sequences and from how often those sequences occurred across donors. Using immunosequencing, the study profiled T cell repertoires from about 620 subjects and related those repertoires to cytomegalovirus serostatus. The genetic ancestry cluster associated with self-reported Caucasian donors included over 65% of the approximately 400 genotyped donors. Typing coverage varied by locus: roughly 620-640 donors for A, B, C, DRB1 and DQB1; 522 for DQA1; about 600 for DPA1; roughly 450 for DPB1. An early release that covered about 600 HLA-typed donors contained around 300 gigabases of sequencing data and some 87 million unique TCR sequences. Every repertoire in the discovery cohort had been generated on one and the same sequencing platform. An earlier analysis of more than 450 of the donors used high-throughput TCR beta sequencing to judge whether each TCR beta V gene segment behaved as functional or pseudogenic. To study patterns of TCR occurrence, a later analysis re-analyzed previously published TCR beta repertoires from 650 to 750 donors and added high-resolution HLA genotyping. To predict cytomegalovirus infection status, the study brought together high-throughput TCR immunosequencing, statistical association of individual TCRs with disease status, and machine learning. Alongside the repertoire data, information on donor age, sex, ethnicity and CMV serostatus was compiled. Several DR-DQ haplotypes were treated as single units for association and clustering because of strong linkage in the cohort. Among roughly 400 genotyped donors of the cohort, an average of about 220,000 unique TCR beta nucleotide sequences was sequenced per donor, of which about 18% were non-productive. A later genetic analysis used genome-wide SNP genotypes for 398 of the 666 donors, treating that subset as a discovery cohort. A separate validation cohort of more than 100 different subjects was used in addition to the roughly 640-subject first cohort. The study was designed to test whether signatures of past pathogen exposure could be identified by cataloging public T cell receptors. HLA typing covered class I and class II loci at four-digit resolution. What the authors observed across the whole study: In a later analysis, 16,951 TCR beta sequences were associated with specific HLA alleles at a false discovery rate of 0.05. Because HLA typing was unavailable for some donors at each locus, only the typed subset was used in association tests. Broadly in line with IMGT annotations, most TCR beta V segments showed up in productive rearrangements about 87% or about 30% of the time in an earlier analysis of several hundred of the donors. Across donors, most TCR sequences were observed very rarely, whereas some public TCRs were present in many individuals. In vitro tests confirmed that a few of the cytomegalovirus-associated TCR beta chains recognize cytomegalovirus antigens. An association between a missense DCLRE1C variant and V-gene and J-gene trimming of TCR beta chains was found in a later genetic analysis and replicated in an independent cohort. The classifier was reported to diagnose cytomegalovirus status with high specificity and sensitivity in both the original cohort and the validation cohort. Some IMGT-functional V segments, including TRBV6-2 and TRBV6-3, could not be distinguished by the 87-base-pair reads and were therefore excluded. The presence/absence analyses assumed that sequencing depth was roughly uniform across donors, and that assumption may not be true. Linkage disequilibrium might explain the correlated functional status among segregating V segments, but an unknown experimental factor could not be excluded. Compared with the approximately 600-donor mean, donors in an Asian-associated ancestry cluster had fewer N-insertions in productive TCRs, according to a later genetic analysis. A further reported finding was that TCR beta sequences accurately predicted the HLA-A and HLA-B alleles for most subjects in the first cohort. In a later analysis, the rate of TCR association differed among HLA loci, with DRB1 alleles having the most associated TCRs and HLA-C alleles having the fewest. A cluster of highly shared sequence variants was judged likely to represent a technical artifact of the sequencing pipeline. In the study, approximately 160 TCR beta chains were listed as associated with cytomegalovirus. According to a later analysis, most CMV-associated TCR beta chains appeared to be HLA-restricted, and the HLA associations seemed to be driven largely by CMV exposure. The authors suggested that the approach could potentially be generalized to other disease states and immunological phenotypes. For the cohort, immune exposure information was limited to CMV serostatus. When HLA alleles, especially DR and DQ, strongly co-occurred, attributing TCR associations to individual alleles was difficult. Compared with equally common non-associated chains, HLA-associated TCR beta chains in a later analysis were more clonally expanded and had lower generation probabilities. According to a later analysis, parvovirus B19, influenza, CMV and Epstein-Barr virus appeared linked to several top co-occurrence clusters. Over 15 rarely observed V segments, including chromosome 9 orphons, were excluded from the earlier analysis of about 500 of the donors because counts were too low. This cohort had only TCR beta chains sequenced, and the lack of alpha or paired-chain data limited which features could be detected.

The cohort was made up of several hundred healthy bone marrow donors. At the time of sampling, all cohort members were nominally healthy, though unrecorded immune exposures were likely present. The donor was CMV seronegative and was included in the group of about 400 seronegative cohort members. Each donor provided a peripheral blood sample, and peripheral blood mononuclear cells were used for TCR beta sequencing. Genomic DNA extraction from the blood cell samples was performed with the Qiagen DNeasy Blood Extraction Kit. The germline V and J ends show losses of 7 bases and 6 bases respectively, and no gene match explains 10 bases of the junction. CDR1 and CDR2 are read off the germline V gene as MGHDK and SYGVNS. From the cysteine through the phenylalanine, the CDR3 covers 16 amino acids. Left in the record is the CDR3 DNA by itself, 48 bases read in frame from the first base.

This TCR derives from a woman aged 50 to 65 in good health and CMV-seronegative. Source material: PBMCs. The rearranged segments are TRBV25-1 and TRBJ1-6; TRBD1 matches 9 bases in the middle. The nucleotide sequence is TGTGCCAGCACCCGGAGCTCGGGACAGGGTAATTCACCCCTCCACTTT. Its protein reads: CASTRSSGQGNSPLHF.